This T cell receptor (beta chain) originates from a study of blood T cell repertoires in COVID-19. The data were produced by immunoSEQ multiplex PCR, yet TCRdb's version contains in-frame clones alone and is incomplete. The sample has roughly 360,000 clones, roughly 86% seen once. The germline V gene has CDR1 MNHNS and CDR2 SASEGT. This CDR3 is built from 15 residues. V lost 2 bases to trimming and J lost 9 bases; unmatched junction nucleotides: 4. This clone was observed a few times. The chain carries TRBV6-1 and TRBJ2-1, with 13 bases aligning to TRBD2. The source of this sequence is a human donor with acute or convalescent COVID-19. The donor label of this sample is uncertain. Material for sequencing was peripheral blood. The CDR3 nucleotides read TGTGCCAGCAGTGAATTACTAGCGGGAGGGTTTGAGCAGTTCTTC. Residues: CASSELLAGGFEQFF.